Following are 28 T cell receptor beta chains from one sample sequenced in a study of tissue T cells after allogeneic stem cell transplantation. Assay: immunoSEQ multiplex PCR; the TCRdb copy retains only in-frame clones and omits some. The table has tens of thousands of clones, more than 90% seen once. This specimen consisted of blood, obtained before transplantation. The receptor set was obtained from a woman aged 40-75 years who later had graft-versus-host disease after an allogeneic stem cell transplant.

The V and J genes are TRBV6-5 and TRBJ1-5; D unclear. The V gene lost 4 bases and the J gene lost 12 bases, with 19 bases spanning the gap. The CDR3 covers 14 residues. CDR1 and CDR2 (germline): MNHEY, SVGAGI. The CDR3 bases are TGTGCCAGCAGTTGGACCGTCCGGGGTGGGGACCAGCATTTT. It codes for CASSWTVRGGDQHF.

The chain is built from TRBV28 and TRBJ1-1; no firm D call. The CDR3 loop spans 13 amino acids. Germline loops: CDR1 MDHEN, CDR2 SYDVKM. V gave up 7 bases and J gave up 1 base, with 10 bases separating them. The CDR3 reads CASTGWANTEAFF. In DNA, the CDR3 is TGTGCCAGCACCGGGTGGGCGAACACTGAAGCTTTCTTT.

This clone was observed a single time. The chain couples TRBV18 to TRBJ1-5; 12 bases map to TRBD1. Germline CDR1 KGHSH, CDR2 LQKENI. V dropped 4 bases and J dropped 6; count of bases not matched to a gene: 10. This CDR3 region has 17 residues. CDR3 in amino acids: CASSLAAGQGATQPQHF. CDR3 DNA: TGTGCCAGCTCACTTGCCGCGGGACAGGGGGCCACTCAGCCCCAGCATTTT.

The chain joins TRBV6-2 or TRBV6-3 to TRBJ2-7, with 7 bases fitting TRBD2. V was clipped by 6 bases and J by 7 bases; unmatched bases: 9. The germline gives CDR1 MNHEY, CDR2 SVGEGT. The CDR3 runs to 13 residues. CDR3 coding DNA: TGTGCCAGCAGCCCCCGGGGGGTAGTGGAGCAGTACTTC. This translates into CASSPRGVVEQYF.

V and J are TRBV28 and TRBJ1-1; D gene unclear. Trimming stripped 4 bases from V and 0 bases from J, with 12 bases between. CDR1 and CDR2 (germline): MDHEN, SYDVKM. CDR3 length: 15 amino acids. CDR3 protein: CASSSGLTMNTEAFF. The CDR3 DNA is TGTGCCAGCAGTTCCGGACTGACTATGAACACTGAAGCTTTCTTT. Variable domain in full (rest from reference TRBV28 and TRBJ1-1): DVKVTQSSRYLVKRTGEKVFLECVQDMDHENMFWYRQDPGLGLRLIYFSYDVKMKEKGDIPEGYSVSREKKERFSLILESASTNQTSMYLCASSSGLTMNTEAFFGQGTRLTVV.

The chain is built from TRBV4-1 and TRBJ2-1, with 8 bases aligning to TRBD2. Unmatched junction bases numbered 10, after V lost 4 bases and J lost 5 bases. The CDR3 runs to 16 residues. Germline values: CDR1 MGHRA, CDR2 YSYEKL. CDR3 amino acids: CASSPPGGGLNNEQFF. CDR3 coding DNA: TGCGCCAGCAGCCCCCCGGGGGGGGGTCTCAACAATGAGCAGTTCTTC.

The chain links TRBV6-5 to TRBJ1-5, with D hard to call. The germline V and J ends were trimmed by 4 bases and 4 bases, with 8 bases remaining between them. From germline, CDR1 is MNHEY and CDR2 SVGAGI. This CDR3 region has 13 residues. Here the CDR3 reads CASSLSVNQPQHF. As DNA, the CDR3 is TGTGCCAGCAGTTTGTCAGTTAATCAGCCCCAGCATTTT.

The V call is TRBV3-1 (or the pseudogene TRBV3-2), the J call TRBJ2-2; unclear D gene. From germline, CDR1 is LGHDT and CDR2 YNNKEL (reference sequence). This CDR3 has 16 amino acids. Trimming left V 1 base short and J 4 bases short, with 13 bases between. The CDR3 is CASSQVPGSGTGELFF. As DNA, the CDR3 is TGTGCCAGCAGCCAAGTACCGGGCTCGGGCACCGGGGAGCTGTTTTTT.

This clone was counted a single time. The CDR3 is CASSDRDFGNQPQHF. In DNA, the CDR3 is TGTGCCAGCAGTGACAGGGATTTTGGCAATCAGCCCCAGCATTTT. The V gene is TRBV6-1, the J gene TRBJ1-5, with D perhaps TRBD1 (5 bases). Germline assignment: CDR1 MNHNS and CDR2 SASEGT. The CDR3 spans 15 residues. V lost 3 bases and J 2 bases, leaving 11 bases between the germline ends.

This clone has only one observation. The chain combines TRBV6-2 or TRBV6-3 with TRBJ1-4; D gene ambiguous. Deletions cut 6 bases from V and 7 bases from J, with 9 bases between. Looked up from germline, CDR1 is MNHEY and CDR2 is SVGEGT. The CDR3 sequence is 12 residues long. CDR3 DNA: TGTGCCAGCAGCGGGATGACTGAAAAACTGTTTTTT. Its protein is CASSGMTEKLFF.

In the case of this clone: One junction end disagrees with the germline gene, perhaps due to a read error. The CDR3 nucleotides read TGTGCTAGCAGCCTCTCTTATGACTCCTACGAGCAGTACTTC. Translating gives CASSLSYDSYEQYF. The chain is built from TRBV7-7 and TRBJ2-7, with unresolved D. This CDR3 contains 14 residues. CDR1 is SSHAT, CDR2 FNYEAQ, per germline (reference sequence).

The chain has TRBV29-1 and TRBJ2-3, with TRBD2 matching 9 bases. The ends lost 7 bases at V and 5 bases at J; junction bases unmatched: 4. The V gene's germline CDR1 is SQVTM and CDR2 ANQGSEA. The CDR3 is made up of 12 amino acids. The CDR3 DNA sequence: TGCAGCGCCCTTAGCGGGGGAGATACGCAGTATTTT. This encodes CSALSGGDTQYF.

The chain links TRBV30 to TRBJ2-3, with 9 bases lining up with TRBD2. V shed 2 bases and J 2 bases; nucleotides not matched to a gene: 5. Germline loops: CDR1 GTSNPN, CDR2 SVGIG (reference sequence). The CDR3 covers 15 residues. For the CDR3, the DNA is TGTGCCTGGAGTAGACTAGCGGTCACCACAGATACGCAGTATTTT. Residues: CAWSRLAVTTDTQYF.

V is TRBV7-8 and J is TRBJ1-1; possible D gene TRBD1, 5 bases. Trimming took 3 bases from V and 5 from J, leaving 10 bases between them. Germline CDR1 is SGHVS and CDR2 is FQNEAQ. This CDR3 region has 13 residues. The DNA of the CDR3 is TGTGCCAGCAGCTTGATAACAGGTACTGAAGCTTTCTTT. Amino acids: CASSLITGTEAFF.

This rearrangement joins TRBV7-2 to TRBJ2-3; D remains ambiguous. CDR1 is SGHTA and CDR2 is FQGNSA in the germline V gene. Trimming shortened V by 5 bases and J by 6 bases, and 15 bases separated the two germline ends. This CDR3 comprises 14 residues. The CDR3 loop is CASSPGLPADTQYF. The CDR3 nucleotides read TGTGCCAGCAGCCCGGGCCTCCCCGCTGATACGCAGTATTTT.

V is TRBV7-9 and J is TRBJ1-3; D gene ambiguous. Trimming took 2 bases from V and 0 from J, leaving 8 bases between them. This CDR3 spans 15 amino acids. Germline V CDR1 and CDR2: SEHNR, FQNEAQ (reference sequence). Written as DNA, the CDR3 is TGTGCCAGCAGCTTACCTTTTCCCTCTGGAAACACCATATATTTT. Encoded protein: CASSLPFPSGNTIYF.

The chain joins TRBV20-1 to TRBJ2-4, with a weak D call TRBD1 (7 bases). With 3 bases removed from V and 9 bases from J, the gap between germline ends came to 18 bases. This CDR3 has 14 amino acids. Germline lookup yields CDR1 DFQATT and CDR2 SNEGSKA (reference sequence). As DNA, the CDR3 is TGCAGTGCTAGTGACAGGGACTCCCTGGGCATTCAGTACTTC. Its translation: CSASDRDSLGIQYF.

A few counts support this clone. V usage is TRBV7-9 and J usage is TRBJ1-1; no definite D call. V lost 5 bases and J lost 4, with 17 bases in between. Germline V lookup: CDR1 SEHNR, CDR2 FQNEAQ (reference sequence). The CDR3 covers 15 residues. The CDR3 sequence is CASSPHSPVSTEAFF. The CDR3 bases are TGTGCCAGCAGCCCCCACTCCCCGGTAAGCACTGAAGCTTTCTTT.

This chain joins TRBV29-1 and TRBJ2-7, with D unclear. Trimming cost V 1 base and J 6 bases, with 10 bases left between them. The CDR3 spans 12 residues. Germline CDR1 is SQVTM and CDR2 is ANQGSEA. The chain's CDR3 is CSVEATYAEQYF. The CDR3, as DNA: TGCAGCGTTGAAGCGACTTACGCCGAGCAGTACTTC.

The chain links TRBV10-3 to TRBJ2-1; 9 nucleotides align to TRBD2. From germline, CDR1 is ENHRY and CDR2 SYGVKD. Germline trimming cut 3 bases from V and 6 bases from J; bases unmatched to any gene: 9. There are 16 residues in the CDR3. CDR3 DNA: TGTGCCATCAGTGAATGGGCTAGCGGGACTTCCAATGAGCAGTTCTTC. This encodes CAISEWASGTSNEQFF.

The V gene is TRBV5-1, the J gene TRBJ2-3; TRBD2 matches at 7 bases. With V trimmed by 4 bases and J by 5 bases, 10 bases remained unmatched. Per the germline V gene, CDR1 is SGHRS and CDR2 is YFSETQ. The CDR3 covers 15 residues. The CDR3 DNA sequence: TGCGCCAGCAGCCCGGGGACTACTCTTGGAGATACGCAGTATTTT. Its translation is CASSPGTTLGDTQYF.

The chain joins TRBV5-4 to TRBJ1-3; D is unresolved. Trimming removed 0 bases at V and 5 bases at J, with 15 bases between. Germline V gene data show CDR1 as SGHNT and CDR2 as YYREEE (reference sequence). The CDR3 loop spans 16 amino acids. This CDR3 reads CASSLGSRLVRNTIYF. The CDR3 DNA reads TGTGCCAGCAGCTTGGGGTCCAGGCTCGTAAGAAACACCATATATTTT.

V and J are TRBV19 and TRBJ2-1; D is uncertain. Trimming removed 5 bases at V and 9 bases at J, with 26 bases between. The CDR3 loop spans 17 amino acids. Germline V gene sequence: CDR1 LNHDA, CDR2 SQIVND (reference sequence). The CDR3 DNA reads TGTGCCAGTAGTGCAAGACCAGGACCCTCTCTGAACCGTGAGCAGTTCTTC. Translated, it gives CASSARPGPSLNREQFF. Full variable domain (outside the CDR3, taken from reference TRBV19 and TRBJ2-1): DGGITQSPKYLFRKEGQNVTLSCEQNLNHDAMYWYRQDPGQGLRLIYYSQIVNDFQKGDIAEGYSVSREKKESFPLTVTSAQKNPTAFYLCASSARPGPSLNREQFFGPGTRLTVL.

The chain joins TRBV7-9 to TRBJ1-1, with D unresolved. V was shortened by 1 base and J by 7 bases, with 4 bases between the two germline ends. The CDR3 is 11 residues long. CDR1 SEHNR and CDR2 FQNEAQ come from the germline V gene (reference sequence). The CDR3 reads CASSLEGEAFF. Here the CDR3 DNA reads TGTGCCAGCAGCTTAGAGGGTGAAGCTTTCTTT.

V usage is TRBV19 and J usage is TRBJ2-2, with no clear D. The CDR3 loop spans 12 amino acids. Trimming left V 8 bases short and J 4 bases short, with 8 bases between. Per the germline V gene, CDR1 is LNHDA and CDR2 is SQIVND (reference sequence). CDR3 region: CASPRVTGELFF. The CDR3 nucleotides read TGTGCCAGTCCCCGGGTCACCGGGGAGCTGTTTTTT.

The chain employs TRBV13 and TRBJ2-3; maybe TRBD1 (6 bases). The CDR3 spans 20 residues. V shed 3 bases and J shed 2 bases, with 27 bases lying between them. CDR1 and CDR2 (germline): PRHDT, FYEKMQ (reference sequence). CDR3 loop: CASSLGETGVTGFYTDTQYF. CDR3 nucleotides: TGTGCCAGCAGCTTGGGGGAGACAGGCGTCACGGGATTCTACACAGATACGCAGTATTTT.

This chain links TRBV5-5 with TRBJ2-5; 9 bases match TRBD2. Looked up from germline, CDR1 is SGHKS and CDR2 is YYEKEE (reference sequence). V lost 2 bases and J lost 2; bases outside the gene matches: 7. There are 16 residues in the CDR3. Here the CDR3 reads CASSFALAGLQETQYF. For the CDR3, the DNA is TGTGCCAGCAGCTTCGCACTAGCGGGCCTACAAGAGACCCAGTACTTC.

V usage is TRBV6-1 and J usage is TRBJ2-1; no clear D gene. V lost 3 bases and J lost 7, with 19 bases in between. This CDR3 has 16 amino acids. CDR1 and CDR2 from the germline V gene are MNHNS and SASEGT. CDR3 residues: CASSESRQTLKNEQFF. The DNA of the CDR3 is TGTGCCAGCAGTGAGAGTAGGCAGACGTTAAAAAATGAGCAGTTCTTC.